Below, one T cell receptor beta chain is given with its context. This sample was included in a study of blood T cell repertoires in COVID-19. Study in general: COVID-19 samples, acute and convalescent, were from the United States, Italy and Spain. T cells, B-cell-depleted T cells, or PBMCs supplied cDNA or gDNA.

Authors' analysis steps: Scientists estimated how many nucleated cells there were by amplifying reference gene primers. Profiled with immunoSEQ multiplex PCR; TCRdb holds only in-frame clones, not every one. That table is the source of V, J and clone size, and D and trimming were worked out from the DNA. Of 85,000 to 130,000 clones listed, less than 85% were seen once; the top ten hold 11% to 15%. Trimming cost V 6 bases and J 1 base; bases outside gene matches: 5. CDR3 size: 15 residues. Per the germline V gene, CDR1 is KGHSH and CDR2 is LQKENI. This receptor was taken from a woman in her sixties or seventies with acute or convalescent COVID-19. This chain uses TRBV18 with TRBJ1-4; 7 bases map to TRBD1. Source material: peripheral blood. The CDR3 region is CASSLTGVTNEKLFF. In DNA form, the CDR3 reads TGTGCCAGCTCCCTTACAGGGGTAACTAATGAAAAACTGTTTTTT. Full variable domain (missing parts from reference TRBV18 and TRBJ1-4): NAGVMQNPRHLVRRRGQEARLRCSPMKGHSHVYWYRQLPEEGLKFMVYLQKENIIDESGMPKERFSAEFPKEGPSILRIQQVVRGDSAAYFCASSLTGVTNEKLFFGSGTQLSVL.